The clone carrying this TCR gamma chain counts as large. Antigen unknown. This record comes from a study of gamma delta lymphoproliferative disorders and STAT genes. Across the study: Delta libraries were made per EuroClonality-NGS working group procedure. General study findings and limits: Patient gamma repertoires clustered apart from healthy controls; delta did not.

TCRdb called clones anew from the multiplex PCR reads with CATT. The sample holds just under 2,500 gamma-chain clones, 10% seen once. Germline CDR1 is VENAVY and CDR2 is YDSYNSRV. V lost 1 base to trimming and J lost 5 bases; unmatched junction nucleotides: 7. There are 15 residues in the CDR3. Sequencing used genomic DNA taken from PBMCs of patients and controls. The chain links TRGV8 to TRGJP2. Matching the DNA to germline supplied the J gene, which TCRdb does not give. The sequence came from a human donor in good health. Sequenced material: blood. The CDR3 sequence is CATWDRPRSDWIKTF. CDR3 sequence (DNA): TGTGCCACCTGGGATAGACCCCGGAGTGATTGGATCAAGACGTTT.